A single sample gave rise to the 12 T cell receptor beta chains below, sequenced in a study of blood T cell repertoires in COVID-19. Here immunoSEQ multiplex PCR was the method, and the copy in TCRdb shows in-frame clones only, minus some. This table has over 200,000 clones, over 80% appearing once. Sequenced material: PBMCs or T cells enriched from blood (not recorded which). These receptors were collected from a woman in her thirties who had been exposed to COVID-19.

The rearrangement uses TRBV11-2 and TRBJ2-3, with D possibly matching TRBD2 (6 bases). The CDR3 totals 14 residues. Germline lookup yields CDR1 SGHAT and CDR2 FQNNGV. Trimming left V 1 base short and J 9 bases short, with 14 bases between. In DNA form, the CDR3 reads TGTGCCAGCAGCTTAGCTGGGGGGATAGAGACGCAGTATTTT. Residues: CASSLAGGIETQYF.

V is TRBV19 and J is TRBJ2-6; TRBD1 is a possible D gene (6 bases). The CDR3 loop spans 17 amino acids. Trimming left V 6 bases short and J 1 base short, with 16 bases between. Per germline, CDR1 LNHDA and CDR2 SQIVND (reference sequence). CDR3 nucleotide sequence: TGTGCCAGTAGACCGGGACAAGGAATATCTGGGGCCAACGTCCTGACTTTC. Translation: CASRPGQGISGANVLTF.

J is TRBJ1-4 and V is TRBV11-2; D gene uncertain. Germline-derived CDR1 and CDR2 are SGHAT and FQNNGV. The CDR3 is 14 amino acids. Trimming stripped 2 bases from V and 6 bases from J, with 10 bases between. CDR3 coding DNA: TGTGCCAGCAGCTTAACAGAAGCGGATGAAAAACTGTTTTTT. Its protein is CASSLTEADEKLFF.

V is TRBV20-1 and J is TRBJ2-1; 8 bases fit TRBD2. This CDR3 contains 12 residues. Germline V gene sequence: CDR1 DFQATT, CDR2 SNEGSKA (reference sequence). V shed 3 bases, J shed 8 bases, and the junction held 3 bases outside the gene matches. CDR3 nucleotide sequence: TGCAGTGCTAGTAAAGCGGGGGATGAGCAGTTCTTC. It translates to CSASKAGDEQFF.

V gene TRBV4-2 combines with J gene TRBJ1-1, with D possibly being TRBD1 (5 bases). In germline, CDR1 is LGHNA, CDR2 YNFKEQ. Trimming removed 3 bases from V and 3 bases from J, with 17 bases in between. CDR3 length: 16 residues. The DNA for the CDR3 is TGTGCCAGCAGCCAGCCAAGATCCCGACAGCACACTGAAGCTTTCTTT. Its protein product is CASSQPRSRQHTEAFF.

This sequence joins TRBV5-5 and TRBJ1-2; D unclear. Germline V gene sequence: CDR1 SGHKS, CDR2 YYEKEE (reference sequence). V lost 1 base, J lost 8 bases, and 12 bases lay in between. The CDR3 runs to 13 residues. CDR3 amino acids: CASSLTGVYGYTF. Written as DNA, the CDR3 is TGTGCCAGCAGCTTGACGGGAGTCTACGGCTACACCTTC.

The chain combines TRBV19 with TRBJ1-6, with TRBD1 matching over 10 bases. The CDR3 is 18 residues long. In germline, CDR1 is LNHDA, CDR2 SQIVND (reference sequence). Germline trimming cut 5 bases from V and 8 bases from J; bases unmatched to any gene: 15. CDR3 sequence (DNA): TGTGCCAGTAGTCTCTACCCTAGACCGGGACAGGGGTATTCACCCCTCCACTTT. It is translated as CASSLYPRPGQGYSPLHF.

V is TRBV7-2 and J is TRBJ2-7; 9 bases agree with TRBD2. Germline trimming cut 2 bases from V and 4 bases from J; bases unmatched to any gene: 12. The CDR3 is 17 residues long. Germline CDR1 SGHTA, CDR2 FQGNSA. Written as DNA, the CDR3 is TGTGCCAGCAGCTTACTCGGGGTTAGCGGGAGTCGGTACGAGCAGTACTTC. It yields the protein CASSLLGVSGSRYEQYF.

The chain uses TRBV2 and TRBJ2-5, with TRBD2 as a possible D gene (6 bases). The germline CDR1 and CDR2 sequences are SNHLY and FYNNEI. The CDR3 consists of 15 residues. Trimming took 6 bases from V and 7 from J, leaving 21 bases between them. DNA for the CDR3: TGTGCCAGCAGGGATCCTTCCGGGGCGGGAAGGACCCAGTACTTC. Encoded protein: CASRDPSGAGRTQYF.

The chain employs TRBV20-1 and TRBJ1-2; 10 positions agree with TRBD1. This CDR3 has 10 residues. Germline CDR1 and CDR2: DFQATT and SNEGSKA (reference sequence). Losses at the gene ends were 3 bases for V and 12 bases for J; bases not matched to a gene: 1. In nucleotides, the CDR3 is TGCAGTGCTAGGGGACAGGGGCACACCTTC. This gives the protein CSARGQGHTF.

This chain joins TRBV6-1 and TRBJ1-5; no clear D gene. Trimming cost V 2 bases and J 0 bases, with 11 bases left between them. Germline V gives CDR1 MNHNS, CDR2 SASEGT. The CDR3 is 16 amino acids. In nucleotides, the CDR3 is TGTGCCAGCAGTGAATACAAGCAGGATAGCAATCAGCCCCAGCATTTT. Translated, it gives CASSEYKQDSNQPQHF.

The J gene is TRBJ2-1, the V gene TRBV19; 13 bases line up with TRBD2. The CDR3 is made up of 14 amino acids. V lost 6 bases and J lost 6; bases outside the gene matches: 2. Germline V gives CDR1 LNHDA, CDR2 SQIVND (reference sequence). The CDR3 coding sequence is TGTGCCAGTAGACGACTAGCGGGAGGCAATGAGCAGTTCTTC. This translates into CASRRLAGGNEQFF.